This T cell receptor beta chain stems from a study of blood T cells in healthy people across ages. This clonotype has only one observation. Its specificity is unknown. Trimming at V came to 1 base and at J to 11 bases, leaving 10 bases not matched to a gene. The CDR3 length is 14 residues. Germline assignment: CDR1 MGHDK and CDR2 SYGVNS. Sample donors were healthy Caucasian individuals that came from Russia, aged roughly 6 to 100. PCR was performed a second time for about 7 to 12 cycles using a sample-barcoded 5' primer and a J-beta primer mix. TCRdb reprocessed the 5' RACE reads via MiXCR and lists one record per CDR3 protein. Found here are 1.2 million to 1.5 million distinct CDR3 sequences, 40% to 50% of them singletons; the top ten hold 6.5% to 10%. Study findings and constraints: Calculation of diversity from one million T cells yielded estimates considered to be underestimates.

The TCR sequence derives from a woman between 18 and 29 years old in good health. The sequenced sample consisted of blood. This chain connects TRBV25-1 to TRBJ2-5, with 7 bases lining up with TRBD1. CDR3 amino acids: CASSEFMTGYSQYF. The DNA of the CDR3 is TGTGCCAGCAGTGAATTTATGACAGGGTATTCGCAGTACTTC.